Below, 12 T cell receptor beta chains from the same sample are listed, as sequenced in a study of shared clonotypes between healthy human individuals (dated by TCRdb to between 2020 and 2021). The library was obtained by the immunoSEQ multiplex PCR assay. The table was pulled from immuneACCESS by TCRdb, which kept in-frame rearrangements only. Such tables lose some clones; where checked, under half of the loss comes from unresolved V genes, and the rest has no known cause. This sample gives some 500,000 clones in total; roughly 95% of them show up just once. Around 0.067% of the sample is taken by the ten largest. The source material was naive CD4+ T cells sorted from blood. Read against the paper, the sample's cell subset or site label means: CD45RA+ positively selected. The source is a woman in her 30s in good health.

The chain uses TRBV18 and TRBJ2-6; tentatively, D is TRBD1 (6 bases). Trimming removed 2 bases at V and 0 bases at J, with 23 bases between. Germline lookup yields CDR1 KGHSH and CDR2 LQKENI. The CDR3 has 21 amino acids. The CDR3 DNA reads TGTGCCAGCTCACCATCATCGATCCTGGGGCAGGGGATCTCTGGGGCCAACGTCCTGACTTTC. This encodes CASSPSSILGQGISGANVLTF. Full variable domain (missing parts from reference TRBV18 and TRBJ2-6): NAGVMQNPRHLVRRRGQEARLRCSPMKGHSHVYWYRQLPEEGLKFMVYLQKENIIDESGMPKERFSAEFPKEGPSILRIQQVVRGDSAAYFCASSPSSILGQGISGANVLTFGAGSRLTVL.

The J gene is TRBJ1-3, the V gene TRBV7-9; possibly TRBD1 for D (6 bases). This CDR3 region has 13 residues. Germline CDR1 reads SEHNR; CDR2 reads FQNEAQ (reference sequence). Trimming took off 8 bases at V and 1 base at J, with 9 bases between the two ends. The CDR3 coding sequence is TGTGCCAGCCTGGGGGCATCTGGAAACACCATATATTTT. Protein: CASLGASGNTIYF.

V usage is TRBV25-1 and J usage is TRBJ2-7; D is unclear. Germline CDR1 and CDR2: MGHDK and SYGVNS. The CDR3 has 13 amino acids. Trimming stripped 3 bases from V and 10 bases from J, with 16 bases between. DNA for the CDR3: TGTGCCAGCAGTGATCAGGTAGTTTTACGACAGTACTTC. Protein product: CASSDQVVLRQYF.

V gene TRBV28 combines with J gene TRBJ1-4; 8 bases align to TRBD1. The length of the CDR3 is 16 residues. With 1 base clipped from V and 17 bases from J, the junction kept 18 bases outside the gene matches. CDR1 and CDR2 (germline): MDHEN, SYDVKM. The chain's CDR3 is CASSLYRDRFSPVLFF. In DNA form, the CDR3 reads TGTGCCAGCAGTTTATATCGGGACAGGTTTTCCCCTGTGCTTTTTTTT.

This clone was found once. The chain links TRBV4-1 to TRBJ2-3; 13 nucleotides line up with TRBD2. Germline trimming cut 5 bases from V and 10 bases from J; bases unmatched to any gene: 9. CDR3 size: 15 residues. The germline CDR1 and CDR2 sequences are MGHRA and YSYEKL. CDR3 nucleotides: TGCGCCAGCAGCGCAACTAGCGGGAGGGCCGGTTCGCAGTATTTT. Protein product: CASSATSGRAGSQYF.

This chain joins TRBV5-1 and TRBJ2-7; a possible D gene is TRBD1 (9 bases). Germline CDR1 SGHRS, CDR2 YFSETQ. The germline V and J ends were trimmed by 2 bases and 0 bases, with 18 bases remaining between them. CDR3 size: 17 residues. The CDR3, as DNA: TGCGCCAGCAGCTTAACCGGGACAGGGACTAGCTCCTACGAGCAGTACTTC. This codes for CASSLTGTGTSSYEQYF.

The J gene is TRBJ2-7, the V gene TRBV19, with 10 bases matching TRBD1. CDR3 size: 16 residues. Unmatched junction bases numbered 10, after V lost 3 bases and J lost 5 bases. Germline V gene data show CDR1 as LNHDA and CDR2 as SQIVND (reference sequence). This CDR3 is CASSMNTGTGVHEQYF. CDR3 nucleotide sequence: TGTGCCAGTAGTATGAATACCGGGACAGGGGTTCACGAGCAGTACTTC.

The rearrangement links TRBV11-2 to TRBJ2-3; 8 bases agree with TRBD2. Germline lookup yields CDR1 SGHAT and CDR2 FQNNGV. The V gene end was trimmed by 1 base and the J gene end by 2 bases; junction bases not matched to a gene: 5. The CDR3 sequence is 16 residues long. CDR3 nucleotides: TGTGCCAGCAGCTTAGGGACTAGCATTTCCACAGATACGCAGTATTTT. Its protein is CASSLGTSISTDTQYF.

The chain joins TRBV7-9 to TRBJ1-1; no firm D call. This CDR3 has 15 amino acids. The germline V and J ends were trimmed by 5 bases and 2 bases, with 15 bases remaining between them. Per the germline V gene, CDR1 is SEHNR and CDR2 is FQNEAQ (reference sequence). CDR3 amino acids: CASSERSSLNTEAFF. The CDR3 DNA follows: TGTGCCAGCAGCGAGCGCAGCTCCCTCAACACTGAAGCTTTCTTT. Full variable domain (remainder filled in from reference TRBV7-9 and TRBJ1-1): DTGVSQNPRHKITKRGQNVTFRCDPISEHNRLYWYRQTLGQGPEFLTYFQNEAQLEKSRLLSDRFSAERPKGSFSTLEIQRTEQGDSAMYLCASSERSSLNTEAFFGQGTRLTVV.

This sequence joins TRBV19 and TRBJ2-7, with TRBD1 identical over 7 bases. After removal of 5 bases from V and 3 bases from J, the junction contained 7 bases not matched to a gene. The CDR3 totals 14 residues. Germline loops: CDR1 LNHDA, CDR2 SQIVND (reference sequence). CDR3 protein: CASSSGQLVYEQYF. CDR3 coding DNA: TGTGCCAGTAGTTCGGGACAGCTCGTCTACGAGCAGTACTTC.

As regards this clone: Other DNA sequences within the sample encode an identical CDR3. The rearrangement links TRBV28 to TRBJ2-7, with 9 nucleotides matching TRBD1. This CDR3 contains 14 residues. Germline-derived CDR1 and CDR2 are MDHEN and SYDVKM. J gave up 2 bases and V 6 bases, and 5 bases lay outside the gene matches. The chain's CDR3 is CASSTRQGAYEQYF. DNA of the CDR3: TGTGCCAGCAGCACACGACAGGGGGCCTACGAGCAGTACTTC.

The V and J genes are TRBV6-5 and TRBJ2-7, with 9 bases fitting TRBD2. The V gene end was trimmed by 5 bases and the J gene end by 2 bases; junction bases not matched to a gene: 4. CDR3 length: 14 residues. Looked up from germline, CDR1 is MNHEY and CDR2 is SVGAGI. This CDR3 is CASSETSGPYEQYF. The DNA for the CDR3 is TGTGCCAGCAGTGAGACTAGCGGCCCCTACGAGCAGTACTTC.